Below are 31 T cell receptor beta chains sequenced from a single sample in a study of post-analysis software for immune sequencing data. cDNA libraries of TCR beta carried unique molecular identifiers. Via MiXCR, TCRdb re-called the PCR reads, giving one row per CDR3 protein. The table records about 160,000 distinct CDR3 sequences, about 36% of them present only once. Sequencing was performed on blood, taken after autologous hematopoietic stem cell transplantation. The receptors come from a girl aged 10 to 17 with multiple sclerosis.

This clonotype was seen only a few times. The chain uses TRBV28 and TRBJ1-2, with TRBD1 identical over 8 bases. The length of the CDR3 is 13 residues. Looked up from germline, CDR1 is MDHEN and CDR2 is SYDVKM. With 5 bases clipped from V and 7 bases from J, the junction kept 6 bases outside the gene matches. The CDR3 here is CASSNQGALGYTF. DNA of the CDR3: TGTGCCAGCAGTAATCAGGGGGCCCTTGGCTACACCTTC.

As DNA, the CDR3 is TGTGCCAGCAGTGAAGGGGGTCGGACTGAAGCTTTCTTT. Amino acid sequence: CASSEGGRTEAFF. J is TRBJ1-1 and V is TRBV6-1; no firm D call. V was pared by 1 base and J by 5 bases, with 8 bases between. The CDR3 consists of 13 residues. The germline gives CDR1 MNHNS, CDR2 SASEGT.

This clonotype was counted a single time. The chain uses TRBV5-1 and TRBJ2-3; a possible D gene is TRBD2 (6 bases). The length of the CDR3 is 16 residues. In germline, CDR1 is SGHRS, CDR2 YFSETQ. V was trimmed by 4 bases and J by 0 bases, leaving 15 bases between them. The CDR3 loop reads CASSLTGDSSTDTQYF. The CDR3 nucleotides read TGCGCCAGCAGCCTGACCGGGGACTCGAGCACAGATACGCAGTATTTT.

The chain links TRBV6-4 to TRBJ2-3; 11 nucleotides line up with TRBD2. V dropped 5 bases and J dropped 0; count of bases not matched to a gene: 7. The CDR3 covers 17 residues. Germline CDR1 and CDR2: MRHNA and SNTAGT. For the CDR3, the DNA is TGTGCCAGCAGTAGACTAGCGGGGCCTACTAGCACAGATACGCAGTATTTT. Translated, it gives CASSRLAGPTSTDTQYF.

This clonotype was recorded a few times. The V call is TRBV3-1, the J call TRBJ2-1, with 12 positions matching TRBD1. Germline CDR1 is LGHDT and CDR2 is YNNKEL (reference sequence). V lost 4 bases to trimming and J lost 7 bases; unmatched junction nucleotides: 8. The CDR3 has 16 amino acids. CDR3 sequence (DNA): TGTGCCAGCAGCCCCCGGGACAGGGGGCGCGATAATGAGCAGTTCTTC. Amino acid sequence: CASSPRDRGRDNEQFF.

The J gene is TRBJ2-5, the V gene TRBV15, with a possible D match to TRBD2 (6 bases). The germline CDR1 and CDR2 sequences are LNHNV and YYDKDF (reference sequence). V lost 0 bases and J lost 2, with 10 bases in between. CDR3 length equals 15 residues. CDR3 loop: CATSRDLAPQETQYF. The CDR3 nucleotides are TGTGCCACCAGCAGAGACCTAGCGCCTCAAGAGACCCAGTACTTC.

This chain links TRBV7-9 with TRBJ2-1; D perhaps matches TRBD1 (6 bases). Germline CDR1 and CDR2: SEHNR and FQNEAQ (reference sequence). The CDR3 totals 14 residues. V was trimmed by 0 bases and J by 5 bases, leaving 8 bases between them. This chain's CDR3 is CASSLAGTNNEQFF. The CDR3, as DNA: TGTGCCAGCAGCTTAGCGGGGACAAACAATGAGCAGTTCTTC.

The chain has TRBV9 and TRBJ1-1, with 9 positions matching TRBD1. Germline lookup yields CDR1 SGDLS and CDR2 YYNGEE. CDR3 length equals 14 residues. V lost 1 base, J lost 3 bases, and 1 base stayed unmatched. This CDR3 is CASSVWTGDTEAFF. CDR3 sequence (DNA): TGTGCCAGCAGCGTATGGACAGGGGACACTGAAGCTTTCTTT. The whole variable domain, filled in from reference TRBV9 and TRBJ1-1, reads DSGVTQTPKHLITATGQRVTLRCSPRSGDLSVYWYQQSLDQGLQFLIQYYNGEERAKGNILERFSAQQFPDLHSELNLSSLELGDSALYFCASSVWTGDTEAFFGQGTRLTVV.

V and J are TRBV6-2 or TRBV6-3 and TRBJ2-7, with TRBD2 identical over 9 bases. Unmatched junction bases numbered 12, after V lost 6 bases and J lost 12 bases. Per the germline V gene, CDR1 is MNHEY and CDR2 is SVGEGT. CDR3 size: 13 residues. The CDR3 is CASRSGTSLPGYF. CDR3 DNA: TGTGCCAGCAGATCTGGGACTAGCCTCCCGGGGTACTTC.

The genes are TRBV6-5 and TRBJ1-2; no reliable D call. Germline CDR1 and CDR2: MNHEY and SVGAGI. The CDR3 has 14 amino acids. With 6 bases removed from V and 5 bases from J, the gap between germline ends came to 16 bases. CDR3 in amino acids: CASSSLGTRYGYTF. CDR3 DNA sequence: TGTGCCAGCAGCTCTCTCGGCACCCGGTATGGCTACACCTTC.

This clonotype was observed at least ten times. The rearrangement uses TRBV12-3 or TRBV12-4 and TRBJ2-3; 8 positions match TRBD1. Trimming at V came to 10 bases and at J to 0 bases, leaving 3 bases not matched to a gene. There are 13 residues in the CDR3. The CDR3 protein is CATGGYSTDTQYF. The CDR3, as DNA: TGTGCCACAGGGGGCTATAGCACAGATACGCAGTATTTT.

The V gene is TRBV20-1, the J gene TRBJ1-6; the match to TRBD1 covers 7 bases. V shed 1 base, J shed 7 bases, and the junction held 7 bases outside the gene matches. Germline CDR1 DFQATT, CDR2 SNEGSKA (reference sequence). The CDR3 loop spans 15 amino acids. CDR3 amino acids: CSARATGTENSPLHF. CDR3 coding DNA: TGCAGTGCTAGAGCTACCGGGACAGAGAATTCACCCCTCCACTTT.

This sequence joins TRBV20-1 and TRBJ2-3, with D maybe TRBD1 (6 bases). V was clipped by 3 bases and J by 1 base, with 14 bases between them. The CDR3 sequence is 15 residues long. Per the germline V gene, CDR1 is DFQATT and CDR2 is SNEGSKA (reference sequence). The CDR3 DNA reads as TGCAGTGCTAGGGGAGAGGGGGTAGGCACAGATACGCAGTATTTT. This codes for CSARGEGVGTDTQYF.

This clonotype has more than one count but fewer than ten. The chain is built from TRBV29-1 and TRBJ2-7; TRBD1 might be the D (5 bases). Deletions cut 4 bases from V and 7 bases from J, with 17 bases between. CDR3 length equals 13 residues. Germline V gene lookup returns CDR1 SQVTM and CDR2 ANQGSEA. The CDR3 nucleotides read TGCAGCGTTGTCCGGACACTCACCCTGGAGCAGTACTTC. It translates to CSVVRTLTLEQYF.

Ten or more counts support this clonotype. The chain links TRBV20-1 to TRBJ2-1; tentative D call: TRBD2 (7 bases). The CDR3 loop spans 14 amino acids. Trimming removed 3 bases from V and 2 bases from J, with 11 bases in between. Germline lookup yields CDR1 DFQATT and CDR2 SNEGSKA (reference sequence). The CDR3 DNA reads as TGCAGTGCTAGGCGGGGGCCAACCTACAATGAGCAGTTCTTC. Translation: CSARRGPTYNEQFF.

This clonotype was detected ten times or more. This chain uses TRBV11-1 with TRBJ2-5, with 9 nucleotides matching TRBD1. Trimming cost V 5 bases and J 9 bases; bases outside gene matches: 13. The CDR3 totals 15 residues. CDR1 and CDR2 from the germline V gene are SGHAT and FQDESV (reference sequence). DNA of the CDR3: TGTGCCAGCAGCCCAGACAGGGGGGCCAAAGGGCCCCAGTACTTC. The encoded protein is CASSPDRGAKGPQYF.

This chain joins TRBV10-3 and TRBJ1-2, with 7 bases aligning to TRBD1. Germline V gene data show CDR1 as ENHRY and CDR2 as SYGVKD. The CDR3 is 15 amino acids. Unmatched junction bases numbered 6, after V lost 3 bases and J lost 2 bases. The CDR3 DNA follows: TGTGCCATCAGTGATAGGGCGACAGGGAACTATGGCTACACCTTC. The encoded protein is CAISDRATGNYGYTF.

This clonotype was seen at least ten times. The chain is built from TRBV12-3 or TRBV12-4 and TRBJ1-5; perhaps TRBD1 as D (5 bases). Trimming cost V 3 bases and J 6 bases, with 12 bases left between them. The CDR3 is 14 amino acids. The CDR3, as DNA: TGTGCCAGCAGTTTTGACAGCCAAAGTCAGCCCCAGCATTTT. Translation gives CASSFDSQSQPQHF.

The chain links TRBV6-5 to TRBJ2-1; 8 positions match TRBD2. The J call may be mistaken, given a closer DNA end match to TRBJ2-7. The CDR3 spans 16 residues. From germline, CDR1 is MNHEY and CDR2 SVGAGI. The CDR3 protein is CASSYLSGGSYNEQYF. Written as DNA, the CDR3 is TGTGCCAGCAGTTACCTGAGCGGGGGCTCCTACAATGAGCAGTACTTC.

This clonotype was seen more than once but under ten times. V gene TRBV5-4 combines with J gene TRBJ2-5, with 7 nucleotides matching TRBD2. TRBJ2-7 explains the end of the DNA better; the J call may be wrong. Germline values: CDR1 SGHNT, CDR2 YYREEE (reference sequence). CDR3 size: 14 residues. CDR3 in amino acids: CASSLSGLTYEQYF. CDR3 DNA sequence: TGTGCCAGCAGCCTTAGCGGGCTCACCTACGAGCAGTACTTC.

For this clonotype: Its ends do not fully match the called genes, so a read error is possible. J is TRBJ2-3 and V is TRBV3-1, with TRBD2 as a possible D gene (5 bases). Germline values: CDR1 LGHDT, CDR2 YNNKEL (reference sequence). This CDR3 spans 17 amino acids. CDR3 coding DNA: TGTGCCAGCAGCCGTTGGTCTCCCCGGGGATGCACAGATATGCAGTATTTT. Protein product: CASSRWSPRGCTDMQYF.

The chain recombines TRBV15 with TRBJ2-7; TRBD1 matches at 7 bases. The V gene end was trimmed by 0 bases and the J gene end by 2 bases; junction bases not matched to a gene: 4. CDR3 length: 15 residues. In germline, CDR1 is LNHNV, CDR2 YYDKDF (reference sequence). The chain's CDR3 is CATSRDQGVPYEQYF. The CDR3 DNA reads as TGTGCCACCAGCAGAGATCAGGGGGTACCCTACGAGCAGTACTTC.

Ten or more counts support this clonotype. The chain recombines TRBV27 with TRBJ2-1, with D uncertain. This CDR3 has 14 amino acids. The germline V gene encodes CDR1 MNHEY and CDR2 SMNVEV (reference sequence). V was trimmed by 0 bases and J by 7 bases, leaving 10 bases between them. Here the CDR3 DNA reads TGTGCCAGCAGTTTATCGTCATCGGTGAATGAGCAGTTCTTC. It encodes CASSLSSSVNEQFF.

This clonotype has more than one count but fewer than ten. This chain joins TRBV7-9 and TRBJ2-4; D might be TRBD1 (6 bases). Matching the DNA end better, TRBJ2-7 makes the J call doubtful. The CDR3 has 12 amino acids. Looked up from germline, CDR1 is SEHNR and CDR2 is FQNEAQ (reference sequence). The CDR3 loop is CASSDRSHEQYF. As DNA, the CDR3 is TGTGCCAGCTCAGACAGGTCACACGAGCAGTACTTC.

This clonotype turned up a few times. The chain uses TRBV12-3 or TRBV12-4 and TRBJ2-1; D is undetermined. The CDR3 has 12 amino acids. V dropped 1 base and J dropped 10 bases, with 8 bases sitting between them. The CDR3 here is CASSLETVEQFF. As DNA, the CDR3 is TGTGCCAGCAGTTTAGAGACGGTAGAGCAGTTCTTC.

This clonotype was counted only a few times. The chain links TRBV7-2 to TRBJ2-3; the D call may be TRBD1 or TRBD2 (5 bases each). Germline V gene lookup returns CDR1 SGHTA and CDR2 FQGNSA. The ends were cut back, 2 bases at V and 2 bases at J, with 14 bases in the middle. The CDR3 extends over 16 amino acids. In DNA, the CDR3 is TGTGCCAGCAGCTTAATAGTCGGGACCAACACAGATACGCAGTATTTT. This sequence encodes CASSLIVGTNTDTQYF.

The genes are TRBV6-6 and TRBJ1-5; 9 bases line up with TRBD1. With V trimmed by 4 bases and J by 3 bases, 10 bases remained unmatched. The CDR3 has 17 residues. Per germline, CDR1 MNHNY and CDR2 SVGAGI (reference sequence). The CDR3 protein is CASSSGTGSRHNQPQHF. The CDR3 bases are TGTGCCAGCAGTTCCGGGACAGGGTCCCGGCACAATCAGCCCCAGCATTTT.

The chain combines TRBV29-1 with TRBJ2-6, with D maybe TRBD2 (6 bases). Between the trimmed V and J ends, which lost 2 bases and 13 bases, there was a span of 12 bases. This CDR3 contains 12 residues. Germline CDR1 reads SQVTM; CDR2 reads ANQGSEA. The CDR3 bases are TGCAGCGTTGAAAAAGCTGCGGGAGTCCTGACTTTC. This gives the protein CSVEKAAGVLTF.

The CDR3 nucleotides read TGTGCCAGCAGCGCCGAAACCGAGGAAGCTTTCTTT. Its translation is CASSAETEEAFF. The J gene is TRBJ1-1, the V gene TRBV9, with D uncertain. Germline V gives CDR1 SGDLS, CDR2 YYNGEE. The CDR3 is 12 residues long. The germline V and J ends were trimmed by 3 bases and 8 bases, with 11 bases remaining between them.

Concerning this clonotype: This may be a read error: a much more frequent sequence differs by one nucleotide. The rearrangement uses TRBV7-2 and TRBJ2-5; 7 positions match TRBD1. The CDR3 loop spans 15 amino acids. CDR1 is SGHTA and CDR2 is FQGNSA in the germline V gene. The CDR3 sequence is CASSLVDRAQEAQYF. The CDR3 nucleotides read TGTGCCAGCAGCTTAGTAGACAGGGCCCAAGAGGCCCAGTACTTC. The complete variable domain, with remaining parts taken from reference TRBV7-2 and TRBJ2-5, reads GAGVSQSPSNKVTEKGKDVELRCDPISGHTALYWYRQSLGQGLEFLIYFQGNSAPDKSGLPSDRFSAERTGGSVSTLTIQRTQQEDSAVYLCASSLVDRAQEAQYFGPGTRLLVL.

This chain uses TRBV19 with TRBJ2-1, with D perhaps TRBD1 (5 bases). The length of the CDR3 is 17 residues. V lost 3 bases and J lost 3, with 18 bases in between. CDR1 is LNHDA, CDR2 SQIVND, per germline (reference sequence). CDR3 loop: CASSIIGDSGVYNEQFF. CDR3 sequence (DNA): TGTGCCAGTAGTATTATTGGAGACAGTGGGGTCTACAATGAGCAGTTCTTC.